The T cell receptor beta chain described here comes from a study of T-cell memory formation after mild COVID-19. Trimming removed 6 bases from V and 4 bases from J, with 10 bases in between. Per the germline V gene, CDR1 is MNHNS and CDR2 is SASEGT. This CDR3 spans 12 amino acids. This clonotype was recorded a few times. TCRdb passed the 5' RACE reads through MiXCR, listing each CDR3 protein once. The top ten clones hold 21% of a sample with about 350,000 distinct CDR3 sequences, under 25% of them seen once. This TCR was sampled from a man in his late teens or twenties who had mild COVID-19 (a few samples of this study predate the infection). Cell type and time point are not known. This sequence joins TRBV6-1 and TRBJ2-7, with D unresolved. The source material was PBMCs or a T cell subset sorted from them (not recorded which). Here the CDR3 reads CASRKDGYEQYV. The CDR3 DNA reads TGTGCCAGCAGGAAGGACGGGTACGAGCAGTACGTC.